This T cell receptor beta chain was sequenced in a study of CD8+ T cells in alopecia areata. Across the study: It was 6 to 18 months of tofacitinib, and then there were 6 months off drug. Study conclusions and caveats: Clarity of TCR sharing across patients fell short of that in mice, possibly HLA-related. Scalp lesions, especially in alopecia totalis/universalis, had higher clonality than normal scalp. There were also resident alphabeta T cells of normal skin sequenced in scalp samples.

A remark on this clone: Its antigen is currently unknown.

Germline V gene data show CDR1 as LGHNA and CDR2 as YSLEER. The CDR3 totals 16 residues. With V trimmed by 3 bases and J by 0 bases, 6 bases remained unmatched. Extracted from the samples, RNA was reverse transcribed into cDNA to serve as the sequencing template. Generated by immunoSEQ multiplex PCR, the TCRdb table keeps only in-frame clones and is missing some. The sample contains 200,000 to 250,000 clones, roughly two thirds of which appear only once. The sequences come from CD4+ T cells sorted from blood, collected at week 0. V is TRBV4-3 and J is TRBJ2-7; 9 nucleotides align to TRBD1. The source of this sequence is a human donor with alopecia areata. CDR3 DNA sequence: TGCGCCAGCAGCCACTTCACAGGGGGCGACTCCTACGAGCAGTACTTC. Its translation is CASSHFTGGDSYEQYF.